The 2 T cell receptor beta chains reported below all come from one sample, sequenced in a study of blood T cells in healthy people across ages. A sample-barcoded 5' primer and a J-beta primer mix were used in a second PCR of roughly 6 to 11 cycles. TCRdb itself ran the 5' RACE reads through MiXCR, one entry per CDR3 protein. The sample shows 1.5 million to 2 million distinct CDR3 sequences, approximately 39% of them seen only once. The material sequenced was blood. These TCRs come from a human donor in good health.

In its sample, this clonotype was seen a few times. V is TRBV30 and J is TRBJ2-5, with a possible D match to TRBD1 (6 bases). The J call may be incorrect, as the DNA end agrees better with TRBJ2-7. The CDR3 runs to 13 residues. Germline CDR1 GTSNPN, CDR2 SVGIG (reference sequence). The CDR3 DNA reads as TGTGCCTGGATCCCAGCAGGGGCCCACGAGCAGTACTTC. Translating it yields CAWIPAGAHEQYF.

To note about this clonotype: One end of the junction fails to match germline, which may point to a read error. The chain couples TRBV24-1 to TRBJ2-3, with TRBD1 matching 7 bases. The CDR3 loop spans 15 amino acids. Per the germline V gene, CDR1 is KGHDR and CDR2 is SFDVKD. CDR3 DNA: TGTGCCACCAGTGACCCAAGACAGGGTGGAGATGCGCAGTATTTT. Protein: CATSDPRQGGDAQYF.